These T cell receptor beta chains were read from a single sample in a study of cytomegalovirus exposure and HLA in healthy donors. Using immunoSEQ multiplex PCR, the repertoire was profiled, and TCRdb retains in-frame clones only, with some absent. The table records roughly 120,000 clones, 79% of them present only once. The sample taken for sequencing was PBMCs. The receptors were sampled from a man between 18 and 29 years old in good health and CMV-seronegative. The CDR3 runs from the conserved cysteine through the conserved F or W. The D gene is left open where the match is weak. The size entry is marked missing in some rows and otherwise reads once, few, many or a size class.

NA	NA	TRBV30	TRBJ1-1	CAWSVLENTEAFF	TGTGCCTGGAGTGTACTTGAGAACACTGAAGCTTTCTTT
TRBD1	NA	TRBV27	TRBJ1-1	CASRLGQANTEAFF	TGTGCCAGCAGATTAGGACAGGCGAACACTGAAGCTTTCTTT
NA	NA	TRBV18	TRBJ2-3	CASSLGGAQDTQYF	TGTGCCAGCTCACTCGGGGGAGCGCAGGATACGCAGTATTTT
TRBD1	NA	TRBV28	TRBJ2-7	CASSFWDRPREQYF	TGTGCCAGCAGTTTTTGGGACAGACCCCGGGAGCAGTACTTC
NA	few	TRBV5-1	TRBJ1-1	CASSLGGGEKTEAFF	TGCGCCAGCAGCTTGGGAGGGGGAGAAAAAACTGAAGCTTTCTTT
NA	NA	TRBV30	TRBJ2-6	CAWSSSGANVLTF	TGTGCCTGGAGCAGCTCTGGGGCCAACGTCCTGACTTTC
NA	NA	TRBV29-1	TRBJ2-7	CSVVWLVPYEQYF	TGCAGCGTTGTATGGCTTGTCCCCTACGAGCAGTACTTC
NA	NA	TRBV25-1	TRBJ1-1	CASSESPRGDCPAFF	TGTGCCAGCAGTGAGTCTCCCAGAGGGGACTGCCCGGCTTTCTTT
TRBD1	NA	TRBV6-5	TRBJ1-5	CASSYSGQGLEQPQHF	TGTGCCAGCAGTTACTCGGGACAGGGCTTAGAACAGCCCCAGCATTTT
NA	once	TRBV9	TRBJ1-2	CASSVGLERGYTF	TGTGCCAGCAGCGTTGGACTGGAGCGAGGCTACACCTTC
NA	NA	TRBV15	TRBJ2-3	CATSRDRGTTDTQYF	TGTGCCACCAGCAGAGATCGCGGGACCACAGATACGCAGTATTTT
TRBD1	NA	TRBV7-3	TRBJ1-2	CASSPAPGQGYGYTF	TGTGCCAGCAGCCCCGCCCCGGGACAGGGCTATGGCTACACCTTC
TRBD1	NA	TRBV5-4	TRBJ1-2	CASSLPGQVIVVGGYTF	TGTGCCAGCAGCTTGCCGGGACAGGTTATTGTAGTTGGTGGCTACACCTTC
NA	NA	TRBV12-2	TRBJ2-1	CASRLERKREDGDYNEQFF	TGTGCAAGTCGCTTAGAGCGGAAAAGGGAGGACGGCGATTACAATGAGCAGTTCTTC
TRBD2	NA	TRBV7-3	TRBJ2-1	CASSSSGSTNEQFF	TGTGCCAGCAGCTCTAGCGGGAGTACGAATGAGCAGTTCTTC
TRBD1	NA	TRBV19	TRBJ1-2	CASSETGTGILGYTF	TGTGCCAGTAGTGAAACCGGGACAGGGATCCTTGGCTACACCTTC
NA	NA	TRBV6-1	TRBJ2-1	CASSATSPLISEQFF	TGTGCCAGCAGTGCAACGAGCCCCCTAATTAGTGAGCAGTTCTTC